This TCR beta chain was obtained from a study of blood T cells in healthy people across ages. Overall study findings and caveats: TCR beta diversity per million T cells fell roughly linearly with age. Possibly, changes in expanded clonotypes were confounded because donor CMV status was unknown. There were more naive CD4+ cells and higher diversity in long-lived donors than in aged donors.

With a J-beta primer mix and a sample-barcoded 5' primer, a second PCR ran roughly 7 to 11 cycles. TCRdb called the 5' RACE reads again in MiXCR, with one record for every CDR3 protein. The table lists about 1,500,000 distinct CDR3 sequences, roughly 27% of them singletons. This clonotype was observed a handful of times. Its antigen is unidentified. Donor samples were obtained from healthy Caucasian individuals from Russia, aged 6 to 90. The CDR3 loop spans 16 amino acids. CDR1 is MNHEY, CDR2 SMNVEV, per germline (reference sequence). The V end was cut by 6 bases, the J end by 2 bases, with 20 bases between.

This chain links TRBV27 with TRBJ2-7; D remains unclear. The source of this sequence is a woman aged 25 to 39 in good health. The sequencing sample was made of blood. This chain's CDR3 is CASSPKPAPNTYEQYF. The CDR3 nucleotides are TGTGCCAGCAGCCCTAAACCAGCCCCGAACACCTACGAGCAGTACTTC.